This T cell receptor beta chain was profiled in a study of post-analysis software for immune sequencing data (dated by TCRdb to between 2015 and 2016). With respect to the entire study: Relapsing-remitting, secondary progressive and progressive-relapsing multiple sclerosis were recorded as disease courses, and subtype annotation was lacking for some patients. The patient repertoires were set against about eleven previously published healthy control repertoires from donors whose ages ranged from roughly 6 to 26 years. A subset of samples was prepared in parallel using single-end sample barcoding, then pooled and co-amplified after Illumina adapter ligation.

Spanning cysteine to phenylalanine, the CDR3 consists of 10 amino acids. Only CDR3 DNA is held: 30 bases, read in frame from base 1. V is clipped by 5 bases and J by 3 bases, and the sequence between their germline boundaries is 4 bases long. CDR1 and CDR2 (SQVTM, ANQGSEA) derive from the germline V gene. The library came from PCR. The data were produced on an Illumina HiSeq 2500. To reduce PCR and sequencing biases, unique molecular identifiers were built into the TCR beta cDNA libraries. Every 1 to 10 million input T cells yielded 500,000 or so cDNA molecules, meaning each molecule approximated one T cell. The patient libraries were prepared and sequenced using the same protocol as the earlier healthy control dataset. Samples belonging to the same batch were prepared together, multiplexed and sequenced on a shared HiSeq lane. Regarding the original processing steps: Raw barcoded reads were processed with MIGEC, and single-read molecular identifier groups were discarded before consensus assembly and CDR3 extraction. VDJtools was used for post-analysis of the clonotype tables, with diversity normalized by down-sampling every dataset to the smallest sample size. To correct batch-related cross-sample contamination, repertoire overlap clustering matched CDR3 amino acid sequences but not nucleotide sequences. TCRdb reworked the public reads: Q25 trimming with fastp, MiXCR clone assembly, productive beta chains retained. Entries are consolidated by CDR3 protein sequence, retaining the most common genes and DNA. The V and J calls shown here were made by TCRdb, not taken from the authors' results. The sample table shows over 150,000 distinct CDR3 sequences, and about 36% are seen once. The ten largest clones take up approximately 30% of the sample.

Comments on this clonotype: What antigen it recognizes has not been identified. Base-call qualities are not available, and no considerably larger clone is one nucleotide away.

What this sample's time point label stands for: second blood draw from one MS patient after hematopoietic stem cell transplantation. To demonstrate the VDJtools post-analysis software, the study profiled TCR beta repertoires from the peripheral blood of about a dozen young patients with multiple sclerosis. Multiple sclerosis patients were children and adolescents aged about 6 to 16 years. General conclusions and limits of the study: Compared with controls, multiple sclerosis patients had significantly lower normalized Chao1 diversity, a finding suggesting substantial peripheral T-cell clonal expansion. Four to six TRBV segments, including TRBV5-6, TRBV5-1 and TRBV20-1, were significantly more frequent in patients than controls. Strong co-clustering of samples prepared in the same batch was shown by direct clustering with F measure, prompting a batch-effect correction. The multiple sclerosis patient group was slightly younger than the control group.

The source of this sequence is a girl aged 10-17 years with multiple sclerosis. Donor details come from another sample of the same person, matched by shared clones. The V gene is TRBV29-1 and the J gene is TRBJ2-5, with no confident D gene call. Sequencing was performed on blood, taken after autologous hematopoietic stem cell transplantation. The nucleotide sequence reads TGCAGCGTTCGGGAAGAGACCCAGTACTTC. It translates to CSVREETQYF.